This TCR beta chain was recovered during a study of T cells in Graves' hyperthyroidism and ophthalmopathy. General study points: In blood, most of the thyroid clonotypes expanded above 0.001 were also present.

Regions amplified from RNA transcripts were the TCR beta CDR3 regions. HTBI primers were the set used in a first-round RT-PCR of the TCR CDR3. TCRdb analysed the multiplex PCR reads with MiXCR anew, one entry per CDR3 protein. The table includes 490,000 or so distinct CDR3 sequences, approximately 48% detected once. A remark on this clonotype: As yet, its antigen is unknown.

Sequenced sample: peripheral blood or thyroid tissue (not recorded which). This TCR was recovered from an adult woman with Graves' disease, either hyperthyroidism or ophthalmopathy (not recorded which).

Here the CDR3 DNA reads TGCAGTGCTAGAGGCGGTGGGGGAAGTGGCTACACCTTC. This translates into CSARGGGGSGYTF. The chain couples TRBV20-1 to TRBJ1-2; D is possibly TRBD1 (5 bases). Trimming removed 1 base at V and 7 bases at J, with 13 bases between. This CDR3 spans 13 amino acids. CDR1 and CDR2 (germline): DFQATT, SNEGSKA (reference sequence).